This record concerns one T cell receptor (beta chain) sequence. Authors' processing steps: For nucleated cells, counts were estimated from reference gene primer amplification. The table came from immunoSEQ multiplex PCR; TCRdb's copy has only in-frame clones and leaves some out. The V and J calls and clone size come from that table; D and trimming were worked out from the DNA. The profile shows about 200,000 clones, 80% to 95% of them singletons. This entry belongs to a study of blood T cell repertoires in COVID-19. Study-level information: Samples of COVID-19 (acute and convalescent) were obtained from the United States, Italy and Spain. PBMCs, B-cell-depleted T cells, or T cells were the source of the cDNA or gDNA that made up the material.

The origin of this receptor is a man in his forties or fifties with acute or convalescent COVID-19. Sequencing input: peripheral blood.

The CDR3 sequence: CASSDRGWDTGELFF. For the CDR3, the DNA is TGTGCCAGCAGTGACAGGGGATGGGACACCGGGGAGCTGTTTTTT. The chain carries TRBV27 and TRBJ2-2, with 8 bases lining up with TRBD1. From germline, CDR1 is MNHEY and CDR2 SMNVEV (reference sequence). This CDR3 is built from 15 residues. The trim removed 5 bases at V and 3 bases at J, leaving 5 bases unmatched.